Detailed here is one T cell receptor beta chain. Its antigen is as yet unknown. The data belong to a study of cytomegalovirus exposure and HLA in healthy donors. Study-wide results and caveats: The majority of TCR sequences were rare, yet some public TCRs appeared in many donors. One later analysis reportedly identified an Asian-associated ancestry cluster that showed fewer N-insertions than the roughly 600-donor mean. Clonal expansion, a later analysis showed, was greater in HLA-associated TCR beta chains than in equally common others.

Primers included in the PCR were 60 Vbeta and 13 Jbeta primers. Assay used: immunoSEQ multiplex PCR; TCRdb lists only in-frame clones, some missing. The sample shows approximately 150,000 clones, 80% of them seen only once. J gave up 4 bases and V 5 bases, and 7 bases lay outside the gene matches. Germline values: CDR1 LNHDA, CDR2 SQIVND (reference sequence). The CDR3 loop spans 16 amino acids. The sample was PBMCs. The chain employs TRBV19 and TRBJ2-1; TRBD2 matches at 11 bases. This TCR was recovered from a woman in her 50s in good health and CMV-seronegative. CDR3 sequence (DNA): TGTGCCAGTAGTTTACTAGCGGGAGAGATTTACAATGAGCAGTTCTTC. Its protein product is CASSLLAGEIYNEQFF. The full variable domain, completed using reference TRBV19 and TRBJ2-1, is DGGITQSPKYLFRKEGQNVTLSCEQNLNHDAMYWYRQDPGQGLRLIYYSQIVNDFQKGDIAEGYSVSREKKESFPLTVTSAQKNPTAFYLCASSLLAGEIYNEQFFGPGTRLTVL.